These 12 T cell receptor beta chains were all obtained from the same sample, sequenced in a study of blood T cell repertoires in COVID-19. Sequenced by immunoSEQ multiplex PCR; TCRdb stores in-frame clones only, minus some. The sample shows about 240,000 clones, around 85% of them seen only once. Specimen: PBMCs or T cells enriched from blood (not recorded which). The receptors were gathered from a woman aged 40 to 50 with acute COVID-19.

J is TRBJ2-7 and V is TRBV6-5; D unclear. Trimming stripped 0 bases from V and 1 base from J, with 7 bases between. Germline V gives CDR1 MNHEY, CDR2 SVGAGI. This CDR3 is 14 amino acids long. The CDR3 coding sequence is TGTGCCAGCAGTTACTCGACTCATTCCTACGAGCAGTACTTC. Amino acids: CASSYSTHSYEQYF.

In this sample, this clone turned up a few times. The chain carries TRBV5-1 and TRBJ2-7, with D unresolved. The CDR3 sequence is 11 residues long. Germline CDR1 SGHRS, CDR2 YFSETQ. Trimming removed 3 bases from V and 7 bases from J, with 8 bases in between. This chain's CDR3 is CASSYGWEQYF. CDR3 in DNA: TGCGCCAGCAGCTACGGGTGGGAGCAGTACTTC.

CDR3 loop: CASSWSDSPYGYTF. The CDR3 nucleotides are TGTGCCAGCAGCTGGTCGGACAGCCCCTATGGCTACACCTTC. The rearrangement links TRBV5-5 to TRBJ1-2, with D maybe TRBD1 (6 bases). The V gene's germline CDR1 is SGHKS and CDR2 YYEKEE (reference sequence). The CDR3 extends over 14 amino acids. The V and J ends lost 3 bases and 4 bases respectively, with 13 bases between them. Complete variable domain (other parts from reference TRBV5-5 and TRBJ1-2): DAGVTQSPTHLIKTRGQQVTLRCSPISGHKSVSWYQQVLGQGPQFIFQYYEKEERGRGNFPDRFSARQFPNYSSELNVNALLLGDSALYLCASSWSDSPYGYTFGSGTRLTVV.

This chain uses TRBV18 with TRBJ2-2, with TRBD2 matching over 10 bases. The CDR3 length is 16 residues. Germline V CDR1 and CDR2: KGHSH, LQKENI. V gave up 0 bases and J gave up 4 bases; unmatched junction bases: 2. The CDR3 DNA is TGTGCCAGCTCACCACCCGGACTAGCGGCCACCGGGGAGCTGTTTTTT. Translating gives CASSPPGLAATGELFF.

V is TRBV3-1 (or the pseudogene TRBV3-2) and J is TRBJ2-7; D is ambiguous. Germline CDR1 LGHDT, CDR2 YNNKEL (reference sequence). Trimming cost V 3 bases and J 6 bases, with 6 bases left between them. The CDR3 loop spans 11 amino acids. The chain's CDR3 is CASSQQAEQYF. The CDR3 nucleotides are TGTGCCAGCAGCCAGCAGGCCGAGCAGTACTTC.

This chain connects TRBV6-2 or TRBV6-3 to TRBJ2-3; 14 nucleotides line up with TRBD2. Germline trimming cut 5 bases from V and 6 bases from J; bases unmatched to any gene: 7. CDR3 length equals 16 residues. Germline V gene data show CDR1 as MNHEY and CDR2 as SVGEGT. This CDR3 reads CASSQRLAGGSDTQYF. CDR3 nucleotide sequence: TGTGCCAGCAGTCAACGACTAGCGGGAGGGTCGGATACGCAGTATTTT.

The chain uses TRBV14 and TRBJ1-6; no definite D call. This CDR3 spans 17 amino acids. Looked up from germline, CDR1 is SGHDN and CDR2 is FVKESK. Between the trimmed V and J ends, which lost 3 bases and 0 bases, there was a span of 12 bases. CDR3: CASSQGRKSSYNSPLHF. In DNA, the CDR3 is TGTGCCAGCAGCCAGGGGAGAAAGAGCTCCTATAATTCACCCCTCCACTTT.

The chain links TRBV6-1 to TRBJ2-2; D is unresolved. V lost 1 base and J 4 bases, leaving 13 bases between the germline ends. Germline V gives CDR1 MNHNS, CDR2 SASEGT. There are 16 residues in the CDR3. Here the CDR3 reads CASSEEAAASTGELFF. The DNA of the CDR3 is TGTGCCAGCAGTGAAGAGGCTGCGGCAAGCACCGGGGAGCTGTTTTTT.

This chain links TRBV19 with TRBJ2-2; D gene unclear. In germline, CDR1 is LNHDA, CDR2 SQIVND (reference sequence). Trimming removed 6 bases at V and 1 base at J, with 9 bases between. This CDR3 spans 14 amino acids. The DNA for the CDR3 is TGTGCCAGTAGCTTTGGCAGGAACACCGGGGAGCTGTTTTTT. Protein: CASSFGRNTGELFF.

V gene TRBV9 combines with J gene TRBJ1-3; 9 positions agree with TRBD1. V trimming: 0 bases; J trimming: 4 bases; junction bases outside the gene matches: 8. This CDR3 comprises 17 residues. CDR1 and CDR2 (germline): SGDLS, YYNGEE. CDR3 DNA: TGTGCCAGCAGCGTAGCGGGCCAACAGGGGGCAGGAAACACCATATATTTT. It codes for CASSVAGQQGAGNTIYF.

This chain joins TRBV29-1 and TRBJ2-7, with D perhaps TRBD1 (5 bases). Germline V gives CDR1 SQVTM, CDR2 ANQGSEA. Trimming removed 2 bases at V and 1 base at J, with 12 bases between. The CDR3 length is 14 residues. In nucleotides, the CDR3 is TGCAGCGTTGAAAAAGGGGCTACTTCCTACGAGCAGTACTTC. Residues: CSVEKGATSYEQYF.

This clone was seen once. J is TRBJ1-2 and V is TRBV20-1; D call uncertain. Trimming shortened V by 7 bases and J by 4 bases, and 10 bases separated the two germline ends. Germline V gives CDR1 DFQATT, CDR2 SNEGSKA (reference sequence). CDR3 length: 11 amino acids. The CDR3 DNA follows: TGCAGTGTTCAAGAGGGCTATGGCTACACCTTC. It codes for CSVQEGYGYTF.